This TCR beta chain was sequenced in a study of blood T cell repertoires in COVID-19. Here immunoSEQ multiplex PCR was the method, and the copy in TCRdb shows in-frame clones only, minus some. The sample has approximately 98,000 clones; about two thirds are singletons. Trimming removed 4 bases at V and 5 bases at J, with 17 bases between. The CDR3 totals 16 residues. Germline assignment: CDR1 LGHNA and CDR2 YSLEER. This chain connects TRBV4-3 to TRBJ2-2, with a tentative D call TRBD1 (5 bases). This clonotype was obtained from a woman in her 40s with acute or convalescent COVID-19. Sequences were obtained from peripheral blood. CDR3 in amino acids: CASSPSGSADTGELFF. Here the CDR3 DNA reads TGCGCCAGCAGCCCATCAGGGTCCGCAGATACCGGGGAGCTGTTTTTT.